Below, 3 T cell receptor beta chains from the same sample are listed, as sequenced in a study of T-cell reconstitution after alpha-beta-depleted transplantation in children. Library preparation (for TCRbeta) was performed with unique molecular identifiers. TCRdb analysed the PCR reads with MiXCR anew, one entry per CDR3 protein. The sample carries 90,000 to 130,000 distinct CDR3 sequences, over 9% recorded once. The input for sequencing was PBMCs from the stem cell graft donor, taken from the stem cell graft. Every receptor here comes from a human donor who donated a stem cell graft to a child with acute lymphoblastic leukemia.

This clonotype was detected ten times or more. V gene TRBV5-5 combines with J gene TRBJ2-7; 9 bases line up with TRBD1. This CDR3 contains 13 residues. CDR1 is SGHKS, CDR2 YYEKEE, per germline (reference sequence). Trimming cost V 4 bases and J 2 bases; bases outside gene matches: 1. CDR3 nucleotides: TGTGCCAGCAGCCGACAGGGGGCCTACGAGCAGTACTTC. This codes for CASSRQGAYEQYF.

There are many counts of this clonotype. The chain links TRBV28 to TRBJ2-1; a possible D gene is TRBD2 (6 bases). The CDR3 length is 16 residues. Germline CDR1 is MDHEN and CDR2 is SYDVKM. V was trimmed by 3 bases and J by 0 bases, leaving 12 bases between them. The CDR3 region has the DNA TGTGCCAGCAGTTTGGACTACTATTCCTCCTACAATGAGCAGTTCTTC. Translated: CASSLDYYSSYNEQFF.

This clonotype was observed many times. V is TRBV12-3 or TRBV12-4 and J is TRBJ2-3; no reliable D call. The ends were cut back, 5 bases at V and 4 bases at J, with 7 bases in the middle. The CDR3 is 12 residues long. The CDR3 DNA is TGTGCCAGCAGTCCCTCATCAGATACGCAGTATTTT. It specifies CASSPSSDTQYF.